This T cell receptor beta chain originates from a study of T cells in Graves' hyperthyroidism and ophthalmopathy. Regions amplified from RNA transcripts were the TCR beta CDR3 regions. The HTBI primer set drove a first-round RT-PCR of the TCR CDR3. TCRdb reanalysed the multiplex PCR reads using MiXCR and keeps one entry per CDR3 protein. The sample holds about 600,000 distinct CDR3 sequences; 13% to 15% are singletons and the top ten take 7% to 9%. Only a few counts were recorded for this clonotype. The trim removed 7 bases at V and 0 bases at J, leaving 12 bases unmatched. Germline V lookup: CDR1 SGHVS, CDR2 FQNEAQ. The CDR3 spans 18 residues.

Sequenced sample: blood. The sequence derives from a woman between 18 and 29 years old with Graves' ophthalmopathy. This sequence joins TRBV7-8 and TRBJ2-6; 7 bases are a match to TRBD2. CDR3 sequence (DNA): TGTGCCAGCACCCCCCGGCGGGGGAAACCCTCTGGGGCCAACGTCCTGACTTTC. It codes for CASTPRRGKPSGANVLTF.